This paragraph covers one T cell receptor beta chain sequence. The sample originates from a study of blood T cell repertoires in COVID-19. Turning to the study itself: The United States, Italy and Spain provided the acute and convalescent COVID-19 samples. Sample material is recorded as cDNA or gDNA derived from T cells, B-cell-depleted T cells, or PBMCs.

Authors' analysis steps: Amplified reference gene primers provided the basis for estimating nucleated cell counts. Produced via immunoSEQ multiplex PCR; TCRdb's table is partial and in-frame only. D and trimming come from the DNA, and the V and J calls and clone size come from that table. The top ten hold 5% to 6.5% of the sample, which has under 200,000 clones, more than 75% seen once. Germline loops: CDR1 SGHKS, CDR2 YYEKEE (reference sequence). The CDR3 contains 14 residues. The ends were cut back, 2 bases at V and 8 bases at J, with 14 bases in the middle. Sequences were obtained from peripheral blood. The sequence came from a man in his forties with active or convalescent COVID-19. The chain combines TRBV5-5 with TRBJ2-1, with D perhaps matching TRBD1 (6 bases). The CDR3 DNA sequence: TGTGCCAGCAGCTTAACCTCCAACAGGGATGAGCAGTTCTTC. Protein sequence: CASSLTSNRDEQFF. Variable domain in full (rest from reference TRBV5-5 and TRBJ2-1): DAGVTQSPTHLIKTRGQQVTLRCSPISGHKSVSWYQQVLGQGPQFIFQYYEKEERGRGNFPDRFSARQFPNYSSELNVNALLLGDSALYLCASSLTSNRDEQFFGPGTRLTVL.